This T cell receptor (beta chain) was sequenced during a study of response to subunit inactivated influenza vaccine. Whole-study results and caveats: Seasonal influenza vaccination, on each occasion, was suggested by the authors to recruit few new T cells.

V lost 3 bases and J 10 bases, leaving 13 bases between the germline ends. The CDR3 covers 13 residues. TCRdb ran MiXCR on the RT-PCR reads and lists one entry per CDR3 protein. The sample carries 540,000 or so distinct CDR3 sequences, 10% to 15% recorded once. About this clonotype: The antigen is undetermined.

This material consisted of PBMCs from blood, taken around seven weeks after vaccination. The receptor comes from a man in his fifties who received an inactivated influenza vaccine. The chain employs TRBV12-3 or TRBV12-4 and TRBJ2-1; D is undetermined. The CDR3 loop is CASSFRQSKEQFF. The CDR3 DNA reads TGTGCCAGCAGTTTTAGGCAGTCGAAGGAGCAGTTCTTC.